The clone carrying this T cell receptor (beta chain) has a handful of counts. Its specificity is not known. Sequencing used immunoSEQ multiplex PCR; TCRdb keeps in-frame clones, though not all of them. Counted here are 150,000 to 200,000 clones, around 90% occurring once; the ten biggest clones make up 5% to 7%. Germline-derived CDR1 and CDR2 are SGHAT and FQNNGV. This CDR3 comprises 11 residues. The V gene lost 10 bases and the J gene lost 5 bases, with 11 bases spanning the gap. These data are taken from a study of Ad26.COV2.S vaccination and SARS-CoV-2 variants. Study outcomes and limitations: Using TCR breadth and depth analyses may have led to underestimated total T cell responses. Placebo recipients had lower spike-specific TCR breadth than vaccine recipients. The breadth of spike-specific CD8+ and CD4+ T cell responses after vaccination was reportedly substantial. Whether participants received vaccine or placebo, their non-spike TCR breadth was similar.

The rearrangement links TRBV11-2 to TRBJ1-2; D perhaps matches TRBD1 (6 bases). The receptor was derived from a human donor who had recovered from COVID-19. This material consisted of peripheral blood, taken after recovery from COVID-19. The CDR3 spells CATSRGYGYTF. CDR3 bases: TGTGCCACTTCGAGGGGGTATGGCTACACCTTC. Full variable domain (rest looked up from reference TRBV11-2 and TRBJ1-2): EAGVAQSPRYKIIEKRQSVAFWCNPISGHATLYWYQQILGQGPKLLIQFQNNGVVDDSQLPKDRFSAERLKGVDSTLKIQPAKLEDSAVYLCATSRGYGYTFGSGTRLTVV.